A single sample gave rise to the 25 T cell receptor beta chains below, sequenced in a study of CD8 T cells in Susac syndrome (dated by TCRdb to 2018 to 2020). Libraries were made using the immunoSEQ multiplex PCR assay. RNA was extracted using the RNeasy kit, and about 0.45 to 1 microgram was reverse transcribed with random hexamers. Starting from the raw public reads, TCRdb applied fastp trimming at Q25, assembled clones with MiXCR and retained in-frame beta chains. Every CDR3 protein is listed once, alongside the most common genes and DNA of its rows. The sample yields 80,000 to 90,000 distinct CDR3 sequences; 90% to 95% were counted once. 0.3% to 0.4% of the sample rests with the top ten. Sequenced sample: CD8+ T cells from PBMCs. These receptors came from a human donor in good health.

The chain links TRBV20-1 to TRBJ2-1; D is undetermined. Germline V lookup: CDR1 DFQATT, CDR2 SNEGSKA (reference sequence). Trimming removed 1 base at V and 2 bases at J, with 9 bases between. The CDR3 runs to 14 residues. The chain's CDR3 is CSARALLAYNEQFF. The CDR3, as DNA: TGCAGTGCTAGAGCCCTCCTCGCCTACAATGAGCAGTTCTTC.

CDR3 in amino acids: CASSPRQGGSTEAFF. CDR3 DNA: TGTGCCAGCAGCCCAAGACAGGGGGGAAGCACTGAAGCTTTCTTT. J is TRBJ1-1 and V is TRBV13; TRBD1 matches at 9 bases. The junction had 8 bases not matched to a gene; V was cut back by 5 bases and J by 4 bases. The length of the CDR3 is 15 residues. Germline CDR1 is PRHDT and CDR2 is FYEKMQ (reference sequence).

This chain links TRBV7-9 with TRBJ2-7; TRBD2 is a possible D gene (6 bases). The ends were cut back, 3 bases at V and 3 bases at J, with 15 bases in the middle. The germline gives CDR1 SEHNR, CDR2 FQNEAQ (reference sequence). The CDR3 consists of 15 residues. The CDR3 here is CASSFLGGQDYEQYF. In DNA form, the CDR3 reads TGTGCCAGCAGCTTCCTCGGGGGTCAAGACTACGAGCAGTACTTC.

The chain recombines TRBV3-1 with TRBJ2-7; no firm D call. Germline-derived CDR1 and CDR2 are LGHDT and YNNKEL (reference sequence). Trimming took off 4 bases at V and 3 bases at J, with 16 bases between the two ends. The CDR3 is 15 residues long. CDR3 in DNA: TGTGCCAGCAGCCCCACGCCCAGTCCAATCTACGAGCAGTACTTC. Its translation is CASSPTPSPIYEQYF.

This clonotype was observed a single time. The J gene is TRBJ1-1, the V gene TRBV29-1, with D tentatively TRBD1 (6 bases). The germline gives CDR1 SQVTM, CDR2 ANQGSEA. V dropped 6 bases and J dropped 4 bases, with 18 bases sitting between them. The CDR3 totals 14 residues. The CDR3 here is CSVRRSEGGTEAFF. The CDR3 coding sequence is TGCAGCGTCCGCCGATCGGAGGGGGGCACTGAAGCTTTCTTT. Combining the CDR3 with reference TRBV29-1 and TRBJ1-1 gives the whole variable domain SAVISQKPSRDICQRGTSLTIQCQVDSQVTMMFWYRQQPGQSLTLIATANQGSEATYESGFVIDKFPISRPNLTFSTLTVSNMSPEDSSIYLCSVRRSEGGTEAFFGQGTRLTVV.

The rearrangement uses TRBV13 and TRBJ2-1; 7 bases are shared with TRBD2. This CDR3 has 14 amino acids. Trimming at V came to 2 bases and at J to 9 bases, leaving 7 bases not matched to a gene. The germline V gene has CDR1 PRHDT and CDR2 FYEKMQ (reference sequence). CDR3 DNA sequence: TGTGCCAGCAGCTTAACAGGCCCGGGGGGTGAGCAGTTCTTC. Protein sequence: CASSLTGPGGEQFF.

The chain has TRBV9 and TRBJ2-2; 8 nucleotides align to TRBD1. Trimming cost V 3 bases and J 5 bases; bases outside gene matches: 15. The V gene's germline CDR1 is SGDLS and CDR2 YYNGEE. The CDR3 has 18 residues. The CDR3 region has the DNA TGTGCCAGCAGCGCCGGGACAGGCGAAGAGTTAGTAACCGGGGAGCTGTTTTTT. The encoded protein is CASSAGTGEELVTGELFF.

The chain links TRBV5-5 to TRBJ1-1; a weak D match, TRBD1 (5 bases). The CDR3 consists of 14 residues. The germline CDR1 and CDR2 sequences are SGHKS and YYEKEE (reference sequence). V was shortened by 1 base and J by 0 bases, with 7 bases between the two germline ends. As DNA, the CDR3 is TGTGCCAGCAGCTTGTTGGACATGAACACTGAAGCTTTCTTT. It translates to CASSLLDMNTEAFF.

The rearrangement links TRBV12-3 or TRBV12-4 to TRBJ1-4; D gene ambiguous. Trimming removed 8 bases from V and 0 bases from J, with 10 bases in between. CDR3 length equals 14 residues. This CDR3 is CASCPFATNEKLFF. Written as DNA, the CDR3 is TGTGCCAGCTGTCCATTTGCAACTAATGAAAAACTGTTTTTT.

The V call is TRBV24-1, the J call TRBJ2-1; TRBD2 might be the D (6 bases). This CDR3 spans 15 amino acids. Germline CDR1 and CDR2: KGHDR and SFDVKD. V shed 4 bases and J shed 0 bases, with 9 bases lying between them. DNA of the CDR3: TGTGCCACCAGTGACGCGGGGACCTCCTACAATGAGCAGTTCTTC. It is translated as CATSDAGTSYNEQFF.

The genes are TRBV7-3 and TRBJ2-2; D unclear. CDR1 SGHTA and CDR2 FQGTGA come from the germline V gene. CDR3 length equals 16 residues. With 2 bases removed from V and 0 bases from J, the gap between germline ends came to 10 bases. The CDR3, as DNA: TGTGCCAGCAGCTTAGGTCGGAGTGCGAACACCGGGGAGCTGTTTTTT. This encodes CASSLGRSANTGELFF. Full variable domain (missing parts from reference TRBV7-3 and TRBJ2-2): GAGVSQTPSNKVTEKGKYVELRCDPISGHTALYWYRQSLGQGPEFLIYFQGTGAADDSGLPNDRFFAVRPEGSVSTLKIQRTERGDSAVYLCASSLGRSANTGELFFGEGSRLTVL.

CDR3 sequence: CSVTSQGGYTF. For the CDR3, the DNA is TGCAGCGTGACATCGCAGGGTGGCTACACCTTC. The rearrangement uses TRBV29-1 and TRBJ1-2, with D possibly TRBD1 on 5 matching bases. The CDR3 is made up of 11 amino acids. V shed 6 bases and J shed 7 bases, with 12 bases lying between them. Per germline, CDR1 SQVTM and CDR2 ANQGSEA.

The CDR3 spells CATSAGRGDEQYF. CDR3 DNA: TGTGCCACCAGCGCTGGCCGGGGGGACGAGCAGTACTTC. The chain combines TRBV15 with TRBJ2-7; 7 nucleotides match TRBD2. The V segment lost 5 bases and the J segment 5 bases; nucleotides outside the gene matches: 6. The CDR3 has 13 residues. Germline CDR1 and CDR2: LNHNV and YYDKDF (reference sequence).

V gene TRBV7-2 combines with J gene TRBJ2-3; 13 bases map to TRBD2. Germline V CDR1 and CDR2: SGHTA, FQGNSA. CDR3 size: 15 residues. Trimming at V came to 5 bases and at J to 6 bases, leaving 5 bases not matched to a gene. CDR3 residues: CASSRLAGGVDTQYF. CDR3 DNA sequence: TGTGCCAGCAGCCGACTAGCGGGGGGAGTTGATACGCAGTATTTT. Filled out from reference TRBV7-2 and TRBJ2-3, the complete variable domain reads GAGVSQSPSNKVTEKGKDVELRCDPISGHTALYWYRQSLGQGLEFLIYFQGNSAPDKSGLPSDRFSAERTGGSVSTLTIQRTQQEDSAVYLCASSRLAGGVDTQYFGPGTRLTVL.

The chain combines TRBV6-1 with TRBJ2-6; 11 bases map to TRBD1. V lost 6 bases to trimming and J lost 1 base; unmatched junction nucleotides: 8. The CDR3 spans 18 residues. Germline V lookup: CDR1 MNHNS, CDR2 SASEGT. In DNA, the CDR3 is TGTGCCAGCAGACCCGGACAGGGGGCTCCATCTGGGGCCAACGTCCTGACTTTC. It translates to CASRPGQGAPSGANVLTF.

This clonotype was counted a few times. CDR3 in amino acids: CSASGQYEQYF. CDR3 in DNA: TGCAGTGCTAGTGGACAGTACGAGCAGTACTTC. The chain uses TRBV20-1 and TRBJ2-7; tentatively, D is TRBD1 (6 bases). Germline V CDR1 and CDR2: DFQATT, SNEGSKA (reference sequence). The CDR3 totals 11 residues. V lost 3 bases and J lost 4, with 7 bases in between.

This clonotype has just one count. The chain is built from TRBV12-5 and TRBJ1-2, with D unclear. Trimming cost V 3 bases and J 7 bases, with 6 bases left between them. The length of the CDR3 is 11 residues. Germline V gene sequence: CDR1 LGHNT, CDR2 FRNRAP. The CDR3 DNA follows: TGTGCTAGTGGTTTAAGAGGTGGCTACACCTTC. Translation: CASGLRGGYTF.

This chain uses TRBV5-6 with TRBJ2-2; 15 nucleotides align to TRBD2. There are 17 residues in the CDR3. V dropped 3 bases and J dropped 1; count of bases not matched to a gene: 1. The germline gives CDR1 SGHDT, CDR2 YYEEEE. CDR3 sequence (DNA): TGTGCCAGCAGCTGGGGACTAGCGGGGGGGAACACCGGGGAGCTGTTTTTT. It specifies CASSWGLAGGNTGELFF.

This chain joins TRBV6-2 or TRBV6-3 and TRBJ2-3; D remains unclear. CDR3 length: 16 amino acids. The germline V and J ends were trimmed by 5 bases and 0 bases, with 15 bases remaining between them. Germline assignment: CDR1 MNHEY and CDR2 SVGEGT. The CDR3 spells CASSRLGAYSTDTQYF. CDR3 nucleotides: TGTGCCAGCAGTCGCCTTGGAGCTTATAGCACAGATACGCAGTATTTT.

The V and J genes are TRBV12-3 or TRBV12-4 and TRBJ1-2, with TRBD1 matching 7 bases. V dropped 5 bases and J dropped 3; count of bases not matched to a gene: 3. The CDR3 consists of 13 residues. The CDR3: CASSRQGDYGYTF. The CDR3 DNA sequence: TGTGCCAGCAGTAGACAGGGCGACTATGGCTACACCTTC.

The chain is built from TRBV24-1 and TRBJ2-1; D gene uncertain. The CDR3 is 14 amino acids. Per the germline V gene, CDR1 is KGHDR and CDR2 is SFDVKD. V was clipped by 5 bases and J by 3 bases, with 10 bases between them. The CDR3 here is CATSGPAVYNEQFF. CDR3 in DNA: TGTGCCACCAGTGGTCCGGCAGTCTACAATGAGCAGTTCTTC.

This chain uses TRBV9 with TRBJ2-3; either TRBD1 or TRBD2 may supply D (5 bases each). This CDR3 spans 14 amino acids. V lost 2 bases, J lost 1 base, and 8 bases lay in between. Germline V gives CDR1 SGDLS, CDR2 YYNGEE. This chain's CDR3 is CASSVLGGTDTQYF. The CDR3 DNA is TGTGCCAGCAGCGTTCTGGGGGGCACAGATACGCAGTATTTT.

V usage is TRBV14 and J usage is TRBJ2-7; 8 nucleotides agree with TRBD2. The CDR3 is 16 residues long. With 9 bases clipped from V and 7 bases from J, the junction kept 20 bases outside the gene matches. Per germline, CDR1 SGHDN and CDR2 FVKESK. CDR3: CASQRSGGGPPKEQYF. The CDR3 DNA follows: TGTGCCAGTCAGCGTTCCGGCGGGGGGCCCCCTAAAGAGCAGTACTTC.

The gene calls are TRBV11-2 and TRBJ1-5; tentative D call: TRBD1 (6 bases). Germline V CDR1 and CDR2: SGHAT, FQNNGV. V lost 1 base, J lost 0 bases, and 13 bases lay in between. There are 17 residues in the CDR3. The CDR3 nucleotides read TGTGCCAGCAGCTTAGCATGGGGGGGACATAGCAATCAGCCCCAGCATTTT. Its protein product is CASSLAWGGHSNQPQHF.

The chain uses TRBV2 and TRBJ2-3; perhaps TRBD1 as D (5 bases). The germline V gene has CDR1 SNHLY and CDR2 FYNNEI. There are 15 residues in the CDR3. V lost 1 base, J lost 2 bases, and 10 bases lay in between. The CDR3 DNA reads TGTGCCAGCAGTGAAGAAGGGGCGATCACAGATACGCAGTATTTT. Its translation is CASSEEGAITDTQYF.